Detailed here is one T cell receptor (beta chain). It was with random hexamers that 0.5 to 1 ug RNA was reverse transcribed. By means of immunoSEQ multiplex PCR, TCR beta CDR3 spanning 54 Vbeta and 13 Jbeta underwent amplification. TCRdb independently ran MiXCR on the immunoSEQ multiplex PCR reads; one entry per CDR3 protein. Among more than 200,000 distinct CDR3 sequences listed, roughly 92% were seen once. Sequencing of TCR beta was undertaken in CD8+ and CD4+ T cells derived from blood. Negative isolation yielded CD4+ and CD8+ T cells, and FACS enriched TEMRA cells. The CDR3 sequence is 13 residues long. Trimming cost V 3 bases and J 3 bases, with 8 bases left between them. The data originate from a study of CD8 T cells in Susac syndrome.

The sample consisted of CD8+ T cells from PBMCs. This sequence originates from a human donor with multiple sclerosis. The rearrangement links TRBV12-3 or TRBV12-4 to TRBJ1-1, with D perhaps matching TRBD1 (5 bases). The CDR3 nucleotides read TGTGCCAGCAGTTTTGGCAGGGACACTGAAGCTTTCTTT. Encoded protein: CASSFGRDTEAFF.